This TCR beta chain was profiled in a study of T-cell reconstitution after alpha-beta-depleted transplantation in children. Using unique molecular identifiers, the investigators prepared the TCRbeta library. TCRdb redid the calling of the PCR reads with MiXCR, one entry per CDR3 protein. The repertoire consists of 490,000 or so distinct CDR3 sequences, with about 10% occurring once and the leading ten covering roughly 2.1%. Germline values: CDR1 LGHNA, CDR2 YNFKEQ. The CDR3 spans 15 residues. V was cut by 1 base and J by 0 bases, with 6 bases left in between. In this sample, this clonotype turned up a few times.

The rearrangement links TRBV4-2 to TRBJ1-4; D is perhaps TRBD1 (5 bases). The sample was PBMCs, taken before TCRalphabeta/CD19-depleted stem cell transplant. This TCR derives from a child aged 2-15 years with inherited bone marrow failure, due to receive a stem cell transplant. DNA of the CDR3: TGTGCCAGCAGCCAAGTACAGGCAACTAATGAAAAACTGTTTTTT. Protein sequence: CASSQVQATNEKLFF.